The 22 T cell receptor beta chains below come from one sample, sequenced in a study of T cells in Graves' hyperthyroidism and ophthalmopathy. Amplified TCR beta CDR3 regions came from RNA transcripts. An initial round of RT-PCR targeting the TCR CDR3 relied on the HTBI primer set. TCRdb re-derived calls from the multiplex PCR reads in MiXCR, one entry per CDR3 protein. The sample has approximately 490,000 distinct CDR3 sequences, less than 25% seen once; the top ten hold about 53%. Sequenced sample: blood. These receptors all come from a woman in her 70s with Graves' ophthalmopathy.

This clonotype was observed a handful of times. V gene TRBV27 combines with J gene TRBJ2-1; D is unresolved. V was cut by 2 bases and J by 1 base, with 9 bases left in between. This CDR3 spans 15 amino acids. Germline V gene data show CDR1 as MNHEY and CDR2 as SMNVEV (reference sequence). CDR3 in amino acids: CASSLRLQSYNEQFF. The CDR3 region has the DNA TGTGCCAGCAGTTTAAGGCTGCAATCCTACAATGAGCAGTTCTTC.

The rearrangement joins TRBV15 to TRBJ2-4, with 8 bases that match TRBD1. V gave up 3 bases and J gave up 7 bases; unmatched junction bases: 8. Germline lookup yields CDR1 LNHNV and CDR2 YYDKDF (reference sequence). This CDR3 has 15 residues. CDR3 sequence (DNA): TGTGCCACCAGCAGGCTAAGGACAGGGATTAACATTCAGTACTTC. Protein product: CATSRLRTGINIQYF.

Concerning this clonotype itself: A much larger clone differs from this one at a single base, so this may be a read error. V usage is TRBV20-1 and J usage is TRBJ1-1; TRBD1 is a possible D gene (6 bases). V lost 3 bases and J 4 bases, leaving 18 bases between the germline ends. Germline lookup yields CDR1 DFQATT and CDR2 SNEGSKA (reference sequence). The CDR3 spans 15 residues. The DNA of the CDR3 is TGCAGTGCTAGCTATAGGGGGATGACGATCACTGAAGCTTTCTTT. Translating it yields CSASYRGMTITEAFF.

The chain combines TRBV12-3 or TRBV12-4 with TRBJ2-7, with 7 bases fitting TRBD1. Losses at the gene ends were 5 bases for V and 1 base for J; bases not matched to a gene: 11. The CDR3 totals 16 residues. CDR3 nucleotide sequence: TGTGCCAGCAGTCCGTTAGTCGACAGGGTATCCTACGAGCAGTACTTC. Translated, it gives CASSPLVDRVSYEQYF.

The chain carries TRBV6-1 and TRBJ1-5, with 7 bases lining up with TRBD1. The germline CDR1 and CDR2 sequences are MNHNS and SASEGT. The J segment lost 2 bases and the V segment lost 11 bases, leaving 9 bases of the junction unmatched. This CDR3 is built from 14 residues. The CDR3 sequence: CASSDREGNQPQHF. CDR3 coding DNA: TGTGCCTCTTCAGACAGGGAGGGCAATCAGCCCCAGCATTTT.

CDR3 sequence: CASSPTGTGRNEQFF. DNA for the CDR3: TGTGCCAGCAGCCCAACCGGGACAGGGCGCAATGAGCAGTTCTTC. The V gene is TRBV7-9, the J gene TRBJ2-1; 9 bases align to TRBD1. Germline lookup yields CDR1 SEHNR and CDR2 FQNEAQ (reference sequence). J was trimmed by 6 bases and V by 5 bases; bases with no gene match: 8. This CDR3 has 15 amino acids.

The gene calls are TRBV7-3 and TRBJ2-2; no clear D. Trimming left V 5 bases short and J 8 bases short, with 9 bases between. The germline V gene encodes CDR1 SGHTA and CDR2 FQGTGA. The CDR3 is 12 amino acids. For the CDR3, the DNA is TGTGCCAGCAGCCCCATATCAGGGGAGCTGTTTTTT. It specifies CASSPISGELFF.

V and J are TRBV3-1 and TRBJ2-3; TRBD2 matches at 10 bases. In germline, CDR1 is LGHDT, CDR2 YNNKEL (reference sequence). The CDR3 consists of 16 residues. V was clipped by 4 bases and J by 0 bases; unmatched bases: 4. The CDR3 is CASSPLAGASTDTQYF. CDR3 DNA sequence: TGTGCCAGCAGCCCCCTAGCGGGAGCGAGCACAGATACGCAGTATTTT.

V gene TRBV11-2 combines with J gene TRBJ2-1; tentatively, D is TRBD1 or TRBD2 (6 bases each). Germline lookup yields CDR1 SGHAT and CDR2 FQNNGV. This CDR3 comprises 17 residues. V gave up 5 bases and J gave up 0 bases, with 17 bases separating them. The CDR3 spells CASSPSFSGASYNEQFF. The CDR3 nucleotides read TGTGCCAGCAGCCCCTCATTTTCGGGGGCCTCCTACAATGAGCAGTTCTTC.

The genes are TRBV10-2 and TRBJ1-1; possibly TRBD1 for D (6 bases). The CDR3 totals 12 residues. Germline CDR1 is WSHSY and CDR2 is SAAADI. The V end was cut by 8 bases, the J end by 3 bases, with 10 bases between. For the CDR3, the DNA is TGCGCCAGCTTTCCAGGGGACACTGAAGCTTTCTTT. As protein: CASFPGDTEAFF.

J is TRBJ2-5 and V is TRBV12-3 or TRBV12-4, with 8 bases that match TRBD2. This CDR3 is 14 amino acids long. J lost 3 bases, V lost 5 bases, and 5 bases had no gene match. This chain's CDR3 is CASSLGTSEETQYF. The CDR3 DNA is TGTGCCAGCAGTCTCGGGACTAGTGAAGAGACCCAGTACTTC.

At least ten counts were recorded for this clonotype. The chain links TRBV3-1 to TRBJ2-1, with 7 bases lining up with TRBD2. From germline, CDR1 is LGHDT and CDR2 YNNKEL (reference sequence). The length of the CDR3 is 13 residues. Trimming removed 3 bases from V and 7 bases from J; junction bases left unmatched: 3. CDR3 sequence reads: CASSQGRANEQFF. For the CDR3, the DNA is TGTGCCAGCAGCCAGGGGAGGGCTAATGAGCAGTTCTTC.

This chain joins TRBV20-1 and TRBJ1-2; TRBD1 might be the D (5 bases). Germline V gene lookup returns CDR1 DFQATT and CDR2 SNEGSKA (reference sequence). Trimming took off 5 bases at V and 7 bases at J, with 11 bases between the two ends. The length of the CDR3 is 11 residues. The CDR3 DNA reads TGCAGTGCTGCATGGAGGGGTGGCTACACCTTC. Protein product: CSAAWRGGYTF.

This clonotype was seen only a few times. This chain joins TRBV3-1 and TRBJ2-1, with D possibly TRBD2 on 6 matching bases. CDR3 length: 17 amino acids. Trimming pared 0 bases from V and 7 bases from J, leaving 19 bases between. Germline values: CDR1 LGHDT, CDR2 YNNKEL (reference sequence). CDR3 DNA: TGTGCCAGCAGCCAAGAGGGGGGACTCGGAATTAAAAATGAGCAGTTCTTC. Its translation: CASSQEGGLGIKNEQFF.

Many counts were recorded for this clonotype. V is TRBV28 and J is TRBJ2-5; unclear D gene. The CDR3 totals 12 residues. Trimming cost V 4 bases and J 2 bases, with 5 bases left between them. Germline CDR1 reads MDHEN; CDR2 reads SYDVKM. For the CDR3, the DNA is TGTGCCAGCAGTTCGCCTCAAGAGACCCAGTACTTC. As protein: CASSSPQETQYF.

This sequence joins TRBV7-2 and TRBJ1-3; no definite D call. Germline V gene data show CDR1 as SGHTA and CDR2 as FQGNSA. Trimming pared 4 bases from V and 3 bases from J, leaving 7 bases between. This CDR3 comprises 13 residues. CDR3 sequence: CASSSGLGNTIYF. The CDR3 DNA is TGTGCCAGCAGCTCCGGGCTTGGAAACACCATATATTTT. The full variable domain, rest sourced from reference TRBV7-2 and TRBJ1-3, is GAGVSQSPSNKVTEKGKDVELRCDPISGHTALYWYRQSLGQGLEFLIYFQGNSAPDKSGLPSDRFSAERTGGSVSTLTIQRTQQEDSAVYLCASSSGLGNTIYFGEGSWLTVV.

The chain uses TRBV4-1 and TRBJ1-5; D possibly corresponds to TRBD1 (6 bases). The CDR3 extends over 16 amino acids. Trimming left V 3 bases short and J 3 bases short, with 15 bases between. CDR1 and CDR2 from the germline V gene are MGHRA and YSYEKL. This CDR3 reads CASSQVPGALNQPQHF. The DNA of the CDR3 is TGCGCCAGCAGCCAGGTGCCGGGGGCTCTCAATCAGCCCCAGCATTTT.

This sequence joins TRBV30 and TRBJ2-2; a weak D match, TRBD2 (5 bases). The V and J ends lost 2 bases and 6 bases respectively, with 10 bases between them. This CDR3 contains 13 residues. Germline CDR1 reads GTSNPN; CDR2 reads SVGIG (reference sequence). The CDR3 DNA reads TGTGCCTGGAGTCCCCTAGCTCCCGGGGAGCTGTTTTTT. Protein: CAWSPLAPGELFF.

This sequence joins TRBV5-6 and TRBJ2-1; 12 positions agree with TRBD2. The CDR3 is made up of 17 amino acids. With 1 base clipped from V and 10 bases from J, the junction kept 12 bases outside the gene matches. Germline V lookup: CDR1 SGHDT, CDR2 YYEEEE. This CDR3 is CASSLFGLAGGIGEQFF. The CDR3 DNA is TGTGCCAGCAGCTTGTTCGGGCTAGCGGGAGGGATCGGGGAGCAGTTCTTC.

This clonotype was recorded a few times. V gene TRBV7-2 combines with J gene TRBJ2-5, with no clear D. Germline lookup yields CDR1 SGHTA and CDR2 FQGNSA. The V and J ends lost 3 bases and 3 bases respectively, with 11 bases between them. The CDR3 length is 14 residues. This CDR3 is CASSFPRSEETQYF. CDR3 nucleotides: TGTGCCAGCAGCTTCCCCAGGTCCGAAGAGACCCAGTACTTC.

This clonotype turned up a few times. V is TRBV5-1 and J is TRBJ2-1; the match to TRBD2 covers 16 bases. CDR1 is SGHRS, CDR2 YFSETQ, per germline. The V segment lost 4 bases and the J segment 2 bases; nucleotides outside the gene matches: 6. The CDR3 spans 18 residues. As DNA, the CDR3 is TGCGCCAGCAGCCCGGGACTAGCGGGAGGGAGCACCTACAATGAGCAGTTCTTC. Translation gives CASSPGLAGGSTYNEQFF. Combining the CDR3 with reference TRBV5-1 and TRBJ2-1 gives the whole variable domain KAGVTQTPRYLIKTRGQQVTLSCSPISGHRSVSWYQQTPGQGLQFLFEYFSETQRNKGNFPGRFSGRQFSNSRSEMNVSTLELGDSALYLCASSPGLAGGSTYNEQFFGPGTRLTVL.

CDR3 DNA sequence: TGTGCCAGCAGCTTAGACAGGGGGATGGTCGGGGAGCTGTTTTTT. Translated, it gives CASSLDRGMVGELFF. This rearrangement joins TRBV7-3 to TRBJ2-2; 9 nucleotides align to TRBD1. Germline V gene data show CDR1 as SGHTA and CDR2 as FQGTGA. V gave up 2 bases and J gave up 7 bases; unmatched junction bases: 5. CDR3 length: 15 residues.